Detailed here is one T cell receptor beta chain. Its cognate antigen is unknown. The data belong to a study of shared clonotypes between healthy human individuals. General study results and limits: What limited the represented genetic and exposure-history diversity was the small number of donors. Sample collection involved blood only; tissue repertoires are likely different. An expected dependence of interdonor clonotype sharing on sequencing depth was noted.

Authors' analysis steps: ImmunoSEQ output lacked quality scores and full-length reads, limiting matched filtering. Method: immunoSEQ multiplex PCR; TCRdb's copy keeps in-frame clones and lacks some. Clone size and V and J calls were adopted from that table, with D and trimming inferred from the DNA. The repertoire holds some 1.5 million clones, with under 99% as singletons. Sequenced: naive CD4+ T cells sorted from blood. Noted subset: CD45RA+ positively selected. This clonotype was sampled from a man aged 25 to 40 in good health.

The CDR3 nucleotides are TGTGCCAGCAGCTCCTCGACGAGACTAGCTGGGTTCTTC. It specifies CASSSSTRLAGFF. The chain carries TRBV7-9 and TRBJ2-1; 7 bases align to TRBD2. CDR3 length equals 13 residues. V was clipped by 4 bases and J by 15 bases; unmatched bases: 12. Germline V gene data show CDR1 as SEHNR and CDR2 as FQNEAQ (reference sequence).